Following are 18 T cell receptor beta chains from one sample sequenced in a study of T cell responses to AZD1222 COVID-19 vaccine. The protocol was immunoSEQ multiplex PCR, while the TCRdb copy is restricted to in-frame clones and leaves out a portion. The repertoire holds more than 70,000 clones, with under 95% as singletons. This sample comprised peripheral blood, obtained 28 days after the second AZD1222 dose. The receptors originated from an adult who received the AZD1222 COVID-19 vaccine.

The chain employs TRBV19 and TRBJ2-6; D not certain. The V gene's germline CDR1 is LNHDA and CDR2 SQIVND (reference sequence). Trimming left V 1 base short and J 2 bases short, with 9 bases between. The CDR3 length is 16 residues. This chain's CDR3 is CASSIVRFPGANVLTF. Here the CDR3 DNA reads TGTGCCAGTAGTATAGTTAGGTTCCCTGGGGCCAACGTCCTGACTTTC.

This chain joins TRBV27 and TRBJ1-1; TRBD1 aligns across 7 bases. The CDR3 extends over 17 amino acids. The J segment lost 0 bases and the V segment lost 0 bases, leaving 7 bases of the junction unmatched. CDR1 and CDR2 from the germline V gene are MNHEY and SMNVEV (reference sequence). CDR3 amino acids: CASSLSEGAFMNTEAFF. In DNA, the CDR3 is TGTGCCAGCAGTTTATCTGAGGGGGCGTTTATGAACACTGAAGCTTTCTTT.

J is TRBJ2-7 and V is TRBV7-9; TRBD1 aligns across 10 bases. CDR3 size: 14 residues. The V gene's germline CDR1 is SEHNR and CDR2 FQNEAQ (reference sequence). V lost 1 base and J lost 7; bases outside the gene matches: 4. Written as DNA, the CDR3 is TGTGCCAGCAGCTTAGGACAGGGGGCTGGGGAGCAGTACTTC. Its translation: CASSLGQGAGEQYF.

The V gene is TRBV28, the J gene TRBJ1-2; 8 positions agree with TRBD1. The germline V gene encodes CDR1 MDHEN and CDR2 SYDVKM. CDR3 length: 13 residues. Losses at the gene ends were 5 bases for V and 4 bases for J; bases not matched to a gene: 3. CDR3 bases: TGTGCCAGCAGTGCAGGGGGCGGCTATGGCTACACCTTC. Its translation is CASSAGGGYGYTF.

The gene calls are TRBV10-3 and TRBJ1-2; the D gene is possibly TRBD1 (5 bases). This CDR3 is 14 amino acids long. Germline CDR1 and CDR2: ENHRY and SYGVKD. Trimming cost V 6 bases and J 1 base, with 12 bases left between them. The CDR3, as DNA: TGTGCCATCAGCTCCGGGACCCGTAACTATGGCTACACCTTC. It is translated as CAISSGTRNYGYTF.

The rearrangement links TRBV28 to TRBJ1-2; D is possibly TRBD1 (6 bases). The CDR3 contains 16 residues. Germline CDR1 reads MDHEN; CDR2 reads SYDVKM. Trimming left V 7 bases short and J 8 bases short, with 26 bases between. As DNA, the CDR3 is TGTGCCAGCACCCTCCTCGCAGGGGACCAGACCGGGGGCTACACCTTC. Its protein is CASTLLAGDQTGGYTF.

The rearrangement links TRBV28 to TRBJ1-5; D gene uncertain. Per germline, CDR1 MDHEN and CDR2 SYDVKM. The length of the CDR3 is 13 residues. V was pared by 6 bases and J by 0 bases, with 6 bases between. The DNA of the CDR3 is TGTGCCAGCAGCATAAATAGCAATCAGCCCCAGCATTTT. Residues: CASSINSNQPQHF.

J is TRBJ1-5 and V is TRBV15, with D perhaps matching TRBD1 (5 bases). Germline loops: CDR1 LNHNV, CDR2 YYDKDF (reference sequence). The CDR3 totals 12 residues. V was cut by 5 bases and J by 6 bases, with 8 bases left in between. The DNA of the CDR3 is TGTGCCACCAGCGAAGGGGTTCAGCCCCAGCATTTT. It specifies CATSEGVQPQHF.

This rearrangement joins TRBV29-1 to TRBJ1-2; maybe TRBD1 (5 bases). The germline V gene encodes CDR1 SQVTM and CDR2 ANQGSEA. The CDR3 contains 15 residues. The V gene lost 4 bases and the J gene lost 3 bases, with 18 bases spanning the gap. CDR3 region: CSVGGARGVDYGYTF. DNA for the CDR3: TGCAGCGTTGGAGGGGCCAGAGGGGTTGACTATGGCTACACCTTC. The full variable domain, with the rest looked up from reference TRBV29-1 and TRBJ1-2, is SAVISQKPSRDICQRGTSLTIQCQVDSQVTMMFWYRQQPGQSLTLIATANQGSEATYESGFVIDKFPISRPNLTFSTLTVSNMSPEDSSIYLCSVGGARGVDYGYTFGSGTRLTVV.

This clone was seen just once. The CDR3 DNA sequence: TGTGCCAGCTCTGGACAGGGACTCAATCAGCCCCAGCATTTT. Translation gives CASSGQGLNQPQHF. The chain carries TRBV21-1 and TRBJ1-5; the table calls TRBD1, which could not be checked here. TRBV21-1 is listed as a pseudogene. The CDR3 runs 14 residues.

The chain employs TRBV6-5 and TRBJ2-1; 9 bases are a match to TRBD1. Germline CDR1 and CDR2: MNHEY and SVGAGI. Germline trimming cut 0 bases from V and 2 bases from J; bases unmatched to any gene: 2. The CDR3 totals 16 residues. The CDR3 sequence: CASSYSGTGTYNEQFF. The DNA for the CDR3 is TGTGCCAGCAGTTACTCCGGGACAGGGACCTACAATGAGCAGTTCTTC.

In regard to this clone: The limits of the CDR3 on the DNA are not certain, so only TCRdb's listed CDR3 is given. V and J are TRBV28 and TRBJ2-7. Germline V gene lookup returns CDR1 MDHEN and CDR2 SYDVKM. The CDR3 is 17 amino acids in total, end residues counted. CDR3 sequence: CASSLTVSPTSSSSGYF.

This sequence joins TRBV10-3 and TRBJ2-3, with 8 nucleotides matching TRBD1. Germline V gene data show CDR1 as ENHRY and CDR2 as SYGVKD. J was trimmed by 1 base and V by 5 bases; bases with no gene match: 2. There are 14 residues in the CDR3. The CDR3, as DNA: TGTGCCATCAGTTTGGACAGGGGCACAGATACGCAGTATTTT. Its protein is CAISLDRGTDTQYF.

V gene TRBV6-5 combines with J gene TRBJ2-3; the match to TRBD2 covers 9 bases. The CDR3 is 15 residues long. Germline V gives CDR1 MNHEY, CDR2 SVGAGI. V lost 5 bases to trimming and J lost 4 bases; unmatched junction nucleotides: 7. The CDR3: CASSPEGGGADTQYF. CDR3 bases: TGTGCCAGCAGTCCCGAGGGCGGGGGGGCAGATACGCAGTATTTT.

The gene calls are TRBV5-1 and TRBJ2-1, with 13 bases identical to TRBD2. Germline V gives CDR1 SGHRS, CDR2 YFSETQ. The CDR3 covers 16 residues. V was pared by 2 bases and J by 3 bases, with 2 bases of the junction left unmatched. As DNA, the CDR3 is TGCGCCAGCAGCTTAGGGACTAGCGGGATCTACAATGAGCAGTTCTTC. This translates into CASSLGTSGIYNEQFF.

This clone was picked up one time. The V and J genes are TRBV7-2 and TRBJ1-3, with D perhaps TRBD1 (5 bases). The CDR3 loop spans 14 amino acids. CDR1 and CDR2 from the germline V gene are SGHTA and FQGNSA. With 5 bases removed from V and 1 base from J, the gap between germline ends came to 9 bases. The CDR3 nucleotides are TGTGCCAGCAGCCCGGGGGGGTCTGGAAACACCATATATTTT. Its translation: CASSPGGSGNTIYF.

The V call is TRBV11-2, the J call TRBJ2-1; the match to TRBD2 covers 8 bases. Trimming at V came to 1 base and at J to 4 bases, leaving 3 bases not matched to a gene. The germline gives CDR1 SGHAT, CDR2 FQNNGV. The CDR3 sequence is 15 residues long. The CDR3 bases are TGTGCCAGCAGCTTAGGCCTAGCGGGTTACAATGAGCAGTTCTTC. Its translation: CASSLGLAGYNEQFF.

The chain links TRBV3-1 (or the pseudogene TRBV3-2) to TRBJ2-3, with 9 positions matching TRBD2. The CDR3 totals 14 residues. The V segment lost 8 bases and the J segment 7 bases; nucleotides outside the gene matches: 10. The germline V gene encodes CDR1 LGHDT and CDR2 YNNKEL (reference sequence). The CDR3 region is CASSLAGVTYTQYF. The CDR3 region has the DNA TGTGCCAGCTCATTAGCGGGAGTCACTTATACGCAGTATTTT.